This TCR beta chain was obtained from a study of blood T cell repertoires in COVID-19. Study as a whole: Some COVID-19 samples were acute and others convalescent; all came from the United States, Italy and Spain. The cDNA or gDNA used as material had been derived from T cells, B-cell-depleted T cells, or PBMCs.

Using immunoSEQ multiplex PCR, the repertoire was profiled, and TCRdb retains in-frame clones only, with some absent. In the table there are 150,000 to 200,000 clones, over 75% of which are singletons. Participant ages covered about 18 to 95 years across approximately 25 US areas. The germline V and J ends were trimmed by 7 bases and 11 bases, with 16 bases remaining between them. The CDR3 spans 12 residues. Germline V gene data show CDR1 as MDHEN and CDR2 as SYDVKM. The TCR originated in a man between 50 and 59 years old who had recovered from COVID-19. Sequencing was performed on PBMCs or T cells enriched from blood (not recorded which). V and J are TRBV28 and TRBJ2-3; D is perhaps TRBD2 (5 bases). In nucleotides, the CDR3 is TGTGCCAGCACCTCGTTAGGACTTTGGCAGTATTTT. Protein: CASTSLGLWQYF.